One T cell receptor beta chain is described in this entry. The antigen is undetermined. Sorted T cells were CFSE-labeled and cultured 5 days with allogeneic regulatory or mature dendritic cells at 1:10. The data were taken from a study of regulatory dendritic cells for organ transplantation. About the study: LPS was added to dendritic cell cultures on day 6. Study results and limitations: Mature dendritic cells appeared to drive more memory CD8+ clonal expansion than regulatory ones. Memory CD8+ T cells were the most oligoclonal; naive cells were highly diverse.

Assay used: immunoSEQ multiplex PCR; TCRdb lists only in-frame clones, some missing. The data contain around 4,900 clones, about four fifths of them singletons. Germline trimming cut 2 bases from V and 9 bases from J; bases unmatched to any gene: 6. The length of the CDR3 is 14 residues. The germline V gene has CDR1 MDHEN and CDR2 SYDVKM. The sequence was collected from a human donor in good health. The chain combines TRBV28 with TRBJ1-4, with 7 positions matching TRBD1. The specimen was memory CD8+ T cells from blood cultured with regulatory dendritic cells. Subset given: CD45RO+ memory T cells. The CDR3 here is CASSLTGALQKLFF. CDR3 nucleotides: TGTGCCAGCAGTTTAACAGGGGCACTTCAAAAACTGTTTTTT.